The 20 T cell receptor beta chains listed next were all sequenced from one sample in a study of shared clonotypes between healthy human individuals. Clones were sequenced by immunoSEQ multiplex PCR, and TCRdb holds only the in-frame ones, with some missing. Of about 1.5 million clones in the sample, 95% to 99% were seen once. Source material: naive CD4+ T cells sorted from blood. The subset denotes: CD45RA+ positively selected. The receptors were sampled from a man between 25 and 39 years old in good health.

The chain carries TRBV5-1 and TRBJ2-5; D is undetermined. This CDR3 comprises 14 residues. V was shortened by 0 bases and J by 5 bases, with 11 bases between the two germline ends. Germline V gene sequence: CDR1 SGHRS, CDR2 YFSETQ. For the CDR3, the DNA is TGCGCCAGCAGCTTGGATCGGCTCTCGGAGACCCAGTACTTC. Its protein product is CASSLDRLSETQYF.

The V and J genes are TRBV5-4 and TRBJ2-5; D gene ambiguous. The germline CDR1 and CDR2 sequences are SGHNT and YYREEE (reference sequence). V was cut by 5 bases and J by 5 bases, with 16 bases left in between. The length of the CDR3 is 14 residues. The CDR3 reads CASSRRPRAETQYF. In DNA, the CDR3 is TGTGCCAGCAGTCGGCGTCCCCGCGCGGAGACCCAGTACTTC.

The chain couples TRBV10-3 to TRBJ2-2; D unresolved. The V end lost 6 bases, the J end lost 4 bases, and 9 bases lay between the germline ends. The CDR3 runs 13 residues. Germline lookup yields CDR1 ENHRY and CDR2 SYGVKD. CDR3 nucleotides: TGTGCCATCAGCCAAATGCCCACCGGGGAGCTGTTTTTT. Translated, it gives CAISQMPTGELFF.

Concerning this clone itself: In the same sample, other DNA sequences code for this CDR3. The chain is built from TRBV9 and TRBJ2-1; 11 bases align to TRBD2. This CDR3 contains 17 residues. Trimming cost V 0 bases and J 3 bases; bases outside gene matches: 5. Germline-derived CDR1 and CDR2 are SGDLS and YYNGEE. The DNA for the CDR3 is TGTGCCAGCAGCGTAGGGCTAGCGGGAGGTAGCTACAATGAGCAGTTCTTC. Translated: CASSVGLAGGSYNEQFF.

This clone showed up just once. The chain combines TRBV28 with TRBJ1-5, with D possibly TRBD1 on 5 matching bases. CDR1 and CDR2 (germline): MDHEN, SYDVKM. The CDR3 has 14 residues. Deletions cut 6 bases from V and 4 bases from J, with 13 bases between. The CDR3 DNA follows: TGTGCCAGCAGGCCTACAGGTTTGAATCAGCCCCAGCATTTT. Amino acids: CASRPTGLNQPQHF.

The chain combines TRBV5-5 with TRBJ2-3, with D perhaps assigned TRBD1 or TRBD2 (7 bases each). V was clipped by 5 bases and J by 2 bases, with 18 bases between them. Germline V CDR1 and CDR2: SGHKS, YYEKEE (reference sequence). The CDR3 has 16 amino acids. As DNA, the CDR3 is TGTGCCAGCAGTCGAGACAGGGAGGGGTACACAGATACGCAGTATTTT. Amino acid sequence: CASSRDREGYTDTQYF.

The rearrangement links TRBV4-1 to TRBJ1-2; D uncertain. CDR1 MGHRA and CDR2 YSYEKL come from the germline V gene. Deletions cut 2 bases from V and 8 bases from J, with 12 bases between. This CDR3 is built from 13 residues. CDR3 sequence reads: CASSQNGARGYTF. The CDR3 DNA reads TGCGCCAGCAGCCAAAACGGTGCGCGGGGCTACACCTTC.

As concerns this clone: Other nucleotide sequences from this sample produce the same CDR3. The chain links TRBV6-1 to TRBJ1-3, with D maybe TRBD1 (5 bases). CDR3 length equals 13 residues. The V and J ends lost 4 bases and 4 bases respectively, with 8 bases between them. Germline CDR1 reads MNHNS; CDR2 reads SASEGT. The CDR3: CASSVGDGNTIYF. In DNA, the CDR3 is TGTGCCAGCAGTGTGGGGGACGGAAACACCATATATTTT.

About this clone: The sample has other DNA sequences that encode this CDR3 too. The chain uses TRBV5-1 and TRBJ2-1; D might be TRBD2 (5 bases). CDR1 is SGHRS and CDR2 is YFSETQ in the germline V gene. The CDR3 totals 15 residues. V shed 2 bases and J shed 4 bases, with 13 bases lying between them. This chain's CDR3 is CASSLVSGSYNEQFF. The CDR3 coding sequence is TGCGCCAGCAGCTTAGTCAGCGGATCATACAATGAGCAGTTCTTC.

The chain couples TRBV5-4 to TRBJ1-1; TRBD1 aligns across 7 bases. This CDR3 region has 13 residues. Germline CDR1 reads SGHNT; CDR2 reads YYREEE (reference sequence). V gave up 10 bases and J gave up 1 base; unmatched junction bases: 7. This CDR3 is CASQTGWNTEAFF. CDR3 DNA: TGTGCCTCCCAGACAGGGTGGAACACTGAAGCTTTCTTT.

The V and J genes are TRBV5-4 and TRBJ2-2, with TRBD2 matching 10 bases. CDR1 and CDR2 (germline): SGHNT, YYREEE (reference sequence). The J segment lost 6 bases and the V segment lost 6 bases, leaving 8 bases of the junction unmatched. The CDR3 has 15 residues. Written as DNA, the CDR3 is TGTGCCAGCATCAAAGCGGGAGGGCCGGCCGGGGAGCTGTTTTTT. This sequence encodes CASIKAGGPAGELFF.

For this clone: Other DNA sequences in the same sample also yield this CDR3. The chain joins TRBV2 to TRBJ1-1, with 8 nucleotides matching TRBD1. The J segment lost 4 bases and the V segment lost 6 bases, leaving 4 bases of the junction unmatched. Looked up from germline, CDR1 is SNHLY and CDR2 is FYNNEI. There are 13 residues in the CDR3. This CDR3 is CASSATGGTEAFF. The DNA of the CDR3 is TGTGCCAGCAGCGCTACAGGGGGCACTGAAGCTTTCTTT.

V is TRBV7-2 and J is TRBJ2-1; 14 nucleotides agree with TRBD2. The CDR3 totals 17 residues. Germline values: CDR1 SGHTA, CDR2 FQGNSA. The trim removed 2 bases at V and 4 bases at J, leaving 4 bases unmatched. The CDR3: CASSLRGTSGSYNEQFF. Written as DNA, the CDR3 is TGTGCCAGCAGCTTACGTGGGACTAGCGGGAGTTACAATGAGCAGTTCTTC. The whole variable domain, remainder taken from reference TRBV7-2 and TRBJ2-1, is GAGVSQSPSNKVTEKGKDVELRCDPISGHTALYWYRQSLGQGLEFLIYFQGNSAPDKSGLPSDRFSAERTGGSVSTLTIQRTQQEDSAVYLCASSLRGTSGSYNEQFFGPGTRLTVL.

This chain connects TRBV6-6 to TRBJ2-5; 9 bases map to TRBD1. The length of the CDR3 is 14 residues. Germline assignment: CDR1 MNHNY and CDR2 SVGAGI (reference sequence). Germline trimming cut 5 bases from V and 4 bases from J; bases unmatched to any gene: 5. CDR3 in amino acids: CASSTTGGAETQYF. CDR3 bases: TGTGCCAGCAGTACAACAGGGGGCGCAGAGACCCAGTACTTC.

This chain links TRBV28 with TRBJ1-4; no definite D call. Looked up from germline, CDR1 is MDHEN and CDR2 is SYDVKM. This CDR3 contains 13 residues. Trimming pared 1 base from V and 7 bases from J, leaving 7 bases between. CDR3 residues: CASSLFRGEKLFF. Here the CDR3 DNA reads TGTGCCAGCAGTTTATTTCGGGGTGAAAAACTGTTTTTT.

The J gene is TRBJ2-7, the V gene TRBV18; 7 bases map to TRBD2. The V segment lost 4 bases and the J segment 3 bases; nucleotides outside the gene matches: 15. The CDR3 contains 17 residues. Germline lookup yields CDR1 KGHSH and CDR2 LQKENI. The CDR3 reads CASSQLRTGGPVYEQYF. The CDR3, as DNA: TGTGCCAGCTCACAATTGAGGACGGGGGGACCCGTCTACGAGCAGTACTTC.

This chain connects TRBV7-8 to TRBJ1-1, with no clear D. Trimming removed 2 bases at V and 8 bases at J, with 24 bases between. Per germline, CDR1 SGHVS and CDR2 FQNEAQ. CDR3 size: 17 residues. The CDR3 nucleotides are TGTGCCAGCAGCTTACACCCGTTGGATGTAGTAAAGGGCGAAGCTTTCTTT. It is translated as CASSLHPLDVVKGEAFF.

The table lists this clone with a count of one. The chain combines TRBV5-1 with TRBJ2-1; possible D gene TRBD2, 6 bases. From germline, CDR1 is SGHRS and CDR2 YFSETQ. CDR3 length: 18 amino acids. Trimming pared 0 bases from V and 6 bases from J, leaving 22 bases between. Written as DNA, the CDR3 is TGCGCCAGCAGCTTGGGTTGGCCGGGGACTGATAAAGCCAATGAGCAGTTCTTC. Translating gives CASSLGWPGTDKANEQFF.

The chain combines TRBV27 with TRBJ2-3, with 14 bases matching TRBD2. The CDR3 is made up of 15 amino acids. Per the germline V gene, CDR1 is MNHEY and CDR2 is SMNVEV (reference sequence). With 6 bases clipped from V and 2 bases from J, the junction kept 1 base outside the gene matches. CDR3 sequence (DNA): TGTGCCAGCAGGACTAGCGGGAGGGCCACAGATACGCAGTATTTT. It translates to CASRTSGRATDTQYF.

This clone has only one observation. J is TRBJ2-7 and V is TRBV6-6; TRBD1 matches 9 bases. The germline V gene has CDR1 MNHNY and CDR2 SVGAGI (reference sequence). There are 15 residues in the CDR3. J was trimmed by 6 bases and V by 0 bases; bases with no gene match: 6. In nucleotides, the CDR3 is TGTGCCAGCAGTTACTCTACCGGGACAGGGATCGAGCAGTACTTC. Translated: CASSYSTGTGIEQYF.